This T cell receptor (beta chain) originates from a study of memory CD4+ T cells and cytomegalovirus serostatus. Study-wide background: Of the healthy Belgian adults, 8 to 10 were CMV seropositive and 20 to 30 seronegative. Study-level findings and limits: Median bootstrapped AUC for CMV status was about 0.96 originally, about 0.9 US-trained. Of roughly 180 reported CMV TCRbeta sequences, 65 to 85 were found in memory CD4+ repertoires.

As regards this clone: Antigen unknown.

V shed 5 bases, J shed 1 base, and the junction held 9 bases outside the gene matches. CDR1 SGHVS and CDR2 FQNEAQ come from the germline V gene. This CDR3 has 16 residues. Data came from immunoSEQ multiplex PCR; TCRdb stores just in-frame clones and leaves some out. The table has around 60,000 clones, 82% seen once. Single viable CD3+CD4+CD8-CD45RO+ cells were sorted as the memory CD4+ T cells. After thawing, CD4+ T cells were positively selected. The sequencing sample was made of memory CD4+ T cells from blood. The V gene is TRBV7-8, the J gene TRBJ2-3; 7 bases align to TRBD2. The TCR sequence derives from an adult in good health and CMV-seronegative. The CDR3 spells CASSPPLREGTDTQYF. The CDR3, as DNA: TGTGCCAGCAGCCCCCCCCTACGGGAGGGCACAGATACGCAGTATTTT.